The rows below give T cell receptor beta chains drawn from one sample of a study of beta chain features in type 1 diabetes. Produced via immunoSEQ multiplex PCR; TCRdb's table is partial and in-frame only. Seen here are roughly 150,000 clones, about a tenth observed once, and the top ten hold around 0.5%. Specimen: central memory CD4+ T cells from blood. These receptors originate from a man aged 30-40 years with type 1 diabetes. Both conserved end residues are part of each CDR3. D genes are given only for firm matches. Clone size is shown for a subset of rows, as once, few, many or a class of expanded clone.

j_gene: TRBJ2-7
v_gene: TRBV9
abundance: few
d_gene: TRBD2
CDR3aa: CASSVVPLTSGSYEQYF
CDR3nt: TGTGCCAGCAGCGTAGTCCCTTTGACTAGCGGGTCCTACGAGCAGTACTTC

j_gene: TRBJ2-7
v_gene: TRBV7-2
abundance: -
d_gene: TRBD1
CDR3aa: CASSLGDRQGSEQYF
CDR3nt: TGTGCCAGCAGCTTAGGGGACAGGCAGGGTAGCGAGCAGTACTTC

j_gene: TRBJ1-1
v_gene: TRBV2
abundance: few
d_gene: TRBD1
CDR3aa: CASSRTGVNTEAFF
CDR3nt: TGTGCCAGCAGCCGGACAGGGGTAAACACTGAAGCTTTCTTT

j_gene: TRBJ2-7
v_gene: TRBV9
abundance: -
d_gene: TRBD2
CDR3aa: CASSPGLAGAEQYF
CDR3nt: TGTGCCAGCAGCCCAGGACTAGCGGGAGCCGAGCAGTACTTC

j_gene: TRBJ2-3
v_gene: TRBV28
abundance: few
d_gene: -
CDR3aa: CASTEAEGAGDTQYF
CDR3nt: TGTGCCAGCACTGAGGCGGAGGGGGCTGGAGATACGCAGTATTTT

j_gene: TRBJ1-1
v_gene: TRBV4-3
abundance: -
d_gene: TRBD1
CDR3aa: CASSQERTGGTEAFF
CDR3nt: TGCGCCAGCAGCCAAGAGAGGACAGGGGGCACTGAAGCTTTCTTT

j_gene: TRBJ1-1
v_gene: TRBV29-1
abundance: -
d_gene: -
CDR3aa: CSVGTYTEAFF
CDR3nt: TGCAGCGTTGGGACATACACTGAAGCTTTCTTT

j_gene: TRBJ1-2
v_gene: TRBV7-3
abundance: -
d_gene: TRBD1
CDR3aa: CASSFQGQGLHF
CDR3nt: TGTGCCAGCAGCTTTCAAGGACAGGGTTTACACTTC

j_gene: TRBJ2-1
v_gene: TRBV4-1
abundance: -
d_gene: TRBD2
CDR3aa: CASSQGDDTGLGYNEQFF
CDR3nt: TGCGCCAGCAGCCAAGGAGACGACACAGGACTAGGGTACAATGAGCAGTTCTTC

j_gene: TRBJ2-6
v_gene: TRBV27
abundance: -
d_gene: TRBD2
CDR3aa: CASSRLAGSSGANVLTF
CDR3nt: TGTGCCAGCAGCAGACTAGCGGGCAGCTCTGGGGCCAACGTCCTGACTTTC

j_gene: TRBJ1-1
v_gene: TRBV11-3
abundance: -
d_gene: TRBD1
CDR3aa: CASSSPGQGRPEAFF
CDR3nt: TGTGCCAGCAGCTCTCCGGGACAGGGGAGGCCTGAAGCTTTCTTT

j_gene: TRBJ1-5
v_gene: TRBV2
abundance: -
d_gene: TRBD1
CDR3aa: CASSWDSSNQPQHF
CDR3nt: TGTGCCAGCAGTTGGGACAGCAGCAATCAGCCCCAGCATTTT

j_gene: TRBJ2-5
v_gene: TRBV7-8
abundance: few
d_gene: TRBD2
CDR3aa: CASSPRLAGEETQYF
CDR3nt: TGTGCCAGCAGCCCACGACTAGCGGGAGAGGAGACCCAGTACTTC

j_gene: TRBJ2-1
v_gene: TRBV18
abundance: few
d_gene: TRBD2
CDR3aa: CASSELAGAPHEQFF
CDR3nt: TGTGCCAGCTCAGAACTAGCGGGTGCCCCCCATGAGCAGTTCTTC

j_gene: TRBJ2-5
v_gene: TRBV9
abundance: few
d_gene: TRBD1
CDR3aa: CARRGAGTGVGETQYF
CDR3nt: TGTGCCCGACGGGGGGCCGGGACAGGGGTTGGAGAGACCCAGTACTTC

j_gene: TRBJ2-1
v_gene: TRBV5-1
abundance: few
d_gene: TRBD1
CDR3aa: CASSYDRGRDEQFF
CDR3nt: TGCGCCAGCAGTTATGACAGGGGGCGCGATGAGCAGTTCTTC

j_gene: TRBJ1-5
v_gene: TRBV5-6
abundance: few
d_gene: -
CDR3aa: CASSLLAVSEPQHF
CDR3nt: TGTGCCAGCAGCTTATTAGCCGTCAGTGAACCCCAGCATTTT

j_gene: TRBJ2-1
v_gene: TRBV27
abundance: once
d_gene: TRBD1
CDR3aa: CAAGRGQGDRNLIF
CDR3nt: TGTGCCGCTGGGAGGGGACAGGGGGATAGAAACCTCATCTTC

j_gene: TRBJ1-5
v_gene: TRBV9
abundance: few
d_gene: TRBD1
CDR3aa: CASSATGTANQPQHF
CDR3nt: TGTGCCAGCAGCGCCACAGGGACAGCCAATCAGCCCCAGCATTTT

j_gene: TRBJ2-3
v_gene: TRBV5-1
abundance: -
d_gene: TRBD2
CDR3aa: CASSFSGASTDTQYF
CDR3nt: TGCGCCAGCAGCTTTAGCGGGGCTAGCACAGATACGCAGTATTTT

j_gene: TRBJ2-1
v_gene: TRBV5-4
abundance: few
d_gene: -
CDR3aa: CASSLDGFPYNEQFF
CDR3nt: TGTGCCAGCAGCTTGGACGGTTTCCCATACAATGAGCAGTTCTTC

j_gene: TRBJ2-7
v_gene: TRBV2
abundance: -
d_gene: -
CDR3aa: CASSESKRSEQYF
CDR3nt: TGTGCCAGCAGTGAATCTAAGCGATCCGAGCAGTACTTC

j_gene: TRBJ2-7
v_gene: TRBV28
abundance: few
d_gene: -
CDR3aa: CASNSQANYEQYF
CDR3nt: TGTGCCAGCAACAGCCAGGCAAACTACGAGCAGTACTTC

j_gene: TRBJ2-7
v_gene: TRBV5-1
abundance: -
d_gene: TRBD1
CDR3aa: CASRLSGQGRNEQYF
CDR3nt: TGCGCCAGCCGGCTTTCGGGACAGGGCCGAAACGAGCAGTACTTC

j_gene: TRBJ1-1
v_gene: TRBV6-5
abundance: few
d_gene: TRBD1
CDR3aa: CASGKTGDTEAFF
CDR3nt: TGTGCCAGCGGCAAGACAGGGGACACTGAAGCTTTCTTT

j_gene: TRBJ2-5
v_gene: TRBV2
abundance: few
d_gene: TRBD1
CDR3aa: CASLRGLETQYF
CDR3nt: TGTGCCAGTCTGAGGGGGCTGGAGACCCAGTACTTC

j_gene: TRBJ1-1
v_gene: TRBV11-3
abundance: few
d_gene: -
CDR3aa: CASSLAGSAEAFF
CDR3nt: TGTGCCAGCAGCTTAGCAGGGTCCGCTGAAGCTTTCTTT

j_gene: TRBJ2-4
v_gene: TRBV19
abundance: -
d_gene: TRBD2
CDR3aa: CASSHPAGGGDIQYF
CDR3nt: TGTGCCAGTAGTCACCCAGCGGGAGGGGGGGACATTCAGTACTTC

j_gene: TRBJ1-1
v_gene: TRBV29-1
abundance: -
d_gene: -
CDR3aa: CSVGKGTGWAAPRTEAFF
CDR3nt: TGCAGCGTGGGGAAGGGCACAGGGTGGGCGGCGCCCCGGACTGAAGCTTTCTTT

j_gene: TRBJ1-1
v_gene: TRBV7-9
abundance: -
d_gene: -
CDR3aa: CASSLQGYEAFF
CDR3nt: TGTGCCAGCAGCTTACAGGGCTATGAAGCTTTCTTT

j_gene: TRBJ1-1
v_gene: TRBV25-1
abundance: -
d_gene: -
CDR3aa: CATRQTMNTEAFF
CDR3nt: TGTGCCACCAGACAGACAATGAACACTGAAGCTTTCTTT

j_gene: TRBJ2-7
v_gene: TRBV7-9
abundance: -
d_gene: TRBD1
CDR3aa: CASSLAGTGFAPRF
CDR3nt: TGTGCCAGCAGCTTAGCGGGGACAGGGTTCGCCCCCCGGTTC

j_gene: TRBJ2-1
v_gene: TRBV2
abundance: -
d_gene: TRBD2
CDR3aa: CASSEGGLAGVEQFF
CDR3nt: TGTGCCAGCAGTGAAGGGGGACTAGCGGGAGTTGAGCAGTTCTTC

j_gene: TRBJ2-7
v_gene: TRBV4-3
abundance: -
d_gene: TRBD2
CDR3aa: CASSQGGTSREQYF
CDR3nt: TGCGCCAGCAGCCAAGGCGGGACTAGCCGCGAGCAGTACTTC

j_gene: TRBJ2-1
v_gene: TRBV5-1
abundance: -
d_gene: TRBD2
CDR3aa: CASSSLAGESLEQFF
CDR3nt: TGCGCCAGCAGCTCTTTGGCGGGAGAAAGTCTTGAGCAGTTCTTC

j_gene: TRBJ2-5
v_gene: TRBV25-1
abundance: few
d_gene: TRBD2
CDR3aa: CASSELAGVKETQYF
CDR3nt: TGTGCCAGCAGTGAACTAGCGGGAGTTAAAGAGACCCAGTACTTC

j_gene: TRBJ1-5
v_gene: TRBV19
abundance: -
d_gene: -
CDR3aa: CASSMSRVGNQPQHF
CDR3nt: TGTGCCAGTAGTATGAGCAGGGTCGGTAATCAGCCCCAGCATTTT

j_gene: TRBJ2-3
v_gene: TRBV2
abundance: -
d_gene: TRBD2
CDR3aa: CATQLGREGTDTQYF
CDR3nt: TGTGCCACTCAACTCGGGAGGGAGGGGACAGATACGCAGTATTTT

j_gene: TRBJ1-5
v_gene: TRBV11-2
abundance: -
d_gene: -
CDR3aa: CASSLFDGGQPQHF
CDR3nt: TGTGCCAGCAGCTTATTTGATGGCGGTCAGCCCCAGCATTTT

j_gene: TRBJ2-7
v_gene: TRBV28
abundance: -
d_gene: -
CDR3aa: CASRKQGYDQYF
CDR3nt: TGTGCCAGCAGAAAACAGGGATACGACCAGTACTTC

j_gene: TRBJ2-1
v_gene: TRBV2
abundance: few
d_gene: TRBD2
CDR3aa: CASSPINLAGGKYNEQFF
CDR3nt: TGTGCCAGCAGTCCGATAAATCTAGCGGGAGGGAAATACAATGAGCAGTTCTTC

j_gene: TRBJ1-4
v_gene: TRBV28
abundance: few
d_gene: TRBD1
CDR3aa: CASSGTANEKLFF
CDR3nt: TGTGCCAGCAGCGGGACAGCTAATGAAAAACTGTTTTTT

j_gene: TRBJ2-1
v_gene: TRBV6-5
abundance: -
d_gene: TRBD2
CDR3aa: CASRTGTSGYNEQFF
CDR3nt: TGTGCCAGCAGGACCGGGACTAGCGGCTACAATGAGCAGTTCTTC

j_gene: TRBJ1-2
v_gene: TRBV2
abundance: -
d_gene: -
CDR3aa: CAAARGLSGYTF
CDR3nt: TGTGCCGCCGCGCGGGGTCTGAGTGGCTACACCTTC

j_gene: TRBJ2-3
v_gene: TRBV29-1
abundance: -
d_gene: -
CDR3aa: CSVETGSTDTQYF
CDR3nt: TGCAGCGTTGAAACGGGTAGCACAGATACGCAGTATTTT

j_gene: TRBJ2-7
v_gene: TRBV5-1
abundance: -
d_gene: -
CDR3aa: CASSLGGTENYEQYF
CDR3nt: TGCGCCAGCAGCTTGGGCGGGACGGAGAACTACGAGCAGTACTTC

j_gene: TRBJ2-3
v_gene: TRBV7-9
abundance: -
d_gene: TRBD2
CDR3aa: CASSSSGTSGHTDTQYF
CDR3nt: TGTGCCAGCAGCTCCTCCGGGACTAGCGGTCACACAGATACGCAGTATTTT